These T cell receptor beta chains were read from a single sample in a study of T cells in Graves' hyperthyroidism and ophthalmopathy. A single record per CDR3 protein comes from TCRdb applying MiXCR to the multiplex PCR reads. The profile shows approximately 530,000 distinct CDR3 sequences, roughly 21% of them singletons. The sample taken for sequencing was blood. These receptor sequences come from a man aged 35-49 years with Graves' ophthalmopathy. Both conserved end residues are part of each CDR3. Each record gives: clone size, J gene, V gene, D gene, CDR3 DNA, CDR3 protein. A D gene is named only where the DNA matches it firmly. Size tells how often a clone was seen (once, few, many) or the class of an expanded clone, and some rows leave it out.

abundance: few
j_gene: TRBJ2-3
v_gene: TRBV13
d_gene: .
CDR3nt: TGTGCCAGCGGATTCACAGATACGCAGTATTTT
CDR3aa: CASGFTDTQYF

abundance: .
j_gene: TRBJ2-3
v_gene: TRBV7-9
d_gene: .
CDR3nt: TGTGCCAGCAGAGGACAGTTGAGCACAGATACGCAGTATTTT
CDR3aa: CASRGQLSTDTQYF

abundance: many
j_gene: TRBJ1-1
v_gene: TRBV18
d_gene: TRBD1
CDR3nt: TGTGCCAGCTCCTCAGGGGGACCTCTAAGGACTGAAGCTTTCTTT
CDR3aa: CASSSGGPLRTEAFF

abundance: many
j_gene: TRBJ1-1
v_gene: TRBV30
d_gene: TRBD1
CDR3nt: TGTGCCTGGACCCCCGACAGGGGCACTGAAGCTTTCTTT
CDR3aa: CAWTPDRGTEAFF

abundance: many
j_gene: TRBJ2-3
v_gene: TRBV20-1
d_gene: .
CDR3nt: TGCAGTGCTAGTAAGGACTCTAGCACAGATACGCAGTATTTT
CDR3aa: CSASKDSSTDTQYF

abundance: few
j_gene: TRBJ2-7
v_gene: TRBV7-8
d_gene: .
CDR3nt: TGTGCCAGCAGTGGGGGGAGTGGGTCTTCTTACGAGCAGTACTTC
CDR3aa: CASSGGSGSSYEQYF

abundance: many
j_gene: TRBJ1-5
v_gene: TRBV5-1
d_gene: .
CDR3nt: TGCGCCAGCAGCTTGGGGGCCGCGGGTCAGCCCCAGCATTTT
CDR3aa: CASSLGAAGQPQHF

abundance: .
j_gene: TRBJ1-5
v_gene: TRBV20-1
d_gene: TRBD1
CDR3nt: TGCAGTGCCGAGACCCTCGACAGGGTAAATCAGCCCCAGCATTTT
CDR3aa: CSAETLDRVNQPQHF

abundance: few
j_gene: TRBJ1-5
v_gene: TRBV6-1
d_gene: .
CDR3nt: TGTGCCAGCAGTGATCAGGGGCGCCTGCGCCAGCCCCAGCATTTT
CDR3aa: CASSDQGRLRQPQHF

abundance: .
j_gene: TRBJ2-3
v_gene: TRBV27
d_gene: .
CDR3nt: TGTGCCAGCAGTGATCCACAGGATCCTACAGATACGCAGTATTTT
CDR3aa: CASSDPQDPTDTQYF

abundance: .
j_gene: TRBJ2-1
v_gene: TRBV7-3
d_gene: .
CDR3nt: TGTGCCAGCAGCTTAACGTCCTCCTGGGGCTACAATGAGCAGTTCTTC
CDR3aa: CASSLTSSWGYNEQFF

abundance: many
j_gene: TRBJ2-2
v_gene: TRBV5-1
d_gene: .
CDR3nt: TGCGCCAGCAGCCCACAGGGATTGGGACTCCAACTCACCGGGGAGCTGTTTTTT
CDR3aa: CASSPQGLGLQLTGELFF

abundance: .
j_gene: TRBJ2-1
v_gene: TRBV18
d_gene: TRBD2
CDR3nt: TGTGCCAGCTCACCGAACAAGCGGGGATTGGGGAATGAGCAGTTCTTC
CDR3aa: CASSPNKRGLGNEQFF

abundance: .
j_gene: TRBJ1-6
v_gene: TRBV6-1
d_gene: .
CDR3nt: TGTGCCAGCCTCCCCCACAGGGCCTATAATTCACCCCTCCACTTT
CDR3aa: CASLPHRAYNSPLHF

abundance: .
j_gene: TRBJ2-2
v_gene: TRBV5-1
d_gene: TRBD2
CDR3nt: TGCGCCAGCAGCTTGGCCTGGGGAGGGCCTTTAACCGGGGAGCTGTTTTTT
CDR3aa: CASSLAWGGPLTGELFF

abundance: few
j_gene: TRBJ2-2
v_gene: TRBV12-3/TRBV12-4
d_gene: TRBD2
CDR3nt: TGTGCCAGCAGAACTAGCGGGGGGAGGTCGAACACCGGGGAGCTGTTTTTT
CDR3aa: CASRTSGGRSNTGELFF

abundance: few
j_gene: TRBJ2-5
v_gene: TRBV15
d_gene: TRBD2
CDR3nt: TGTGCCACCGGGAATAGCGGGAGCGTAGAGACCCAGTACTTC
CDR3aa: CATGNSGSVETQYF

abundance: many
j_gene: TRBJ2-2
v_gene: TRBV12-3/TRBV12-4
d_gene: .
CDR3nt: TGTGCCAGCACCCCTTCCACCGGGGAGCTGTTTTTT
CDR3aa: CASTPSTGELFF

abundance: few
j_gene: TRBJ2-3
v_gene: TRBV11-2
d_gene: .
CDR3nt: TGTGCCAGCAGCTTACCGGGGGTTACAGATACGCAGTATTTT
CDR3aa: CASSLPGVTDTQYF

abundance: few
j_gene: TRBJ2-1
v_gene: TRBV6-1
d_gene: TRBD2
CDR3nt: TGTGCCAGCATGGAGGCTAGCGGGGGGTTTGGGTACAATGAGCAGTTCTTC
CDR3aa: CASMEASGGFGYNEQFF

abundance: many
j_gene: TRBJ2-5
v_gene: TRBV7-9
d_gene: .
CDR3nt: TGTGCCAGCAGCGCGCCGATAGCGGAACAAGAGACCCAGTACTTC
CDR3aa: CASSAPIAEQETQYF

abundance: .
j_gene: TRBJ2-2
v_gene: TRBV24-1
d_gene: TRBD2
CDR3nt: TGTGCCACCAGTCCATTGGGACTAGCGGGCGACGGGGAGCTGTTTTTT
CDR3aa: CATSPLGLAGDGELFF

abundance: few
j_gene: TRBJ1-5
v_gene: TRBV5-8
d_gene: .
CDR3nt: TGTGCCAGCAGCTACGGGGGGATCAATCAGCCCCAGCATTTT
CDR3aa: CASSYGGINQPQHF